Listed below are T cell receptor beta chains from one sample, sequenced in a study of a mutant IDH1 vaccine in newly diagnosed glioma. Some clones are missing from TCRdb's copy, which holds only in-frame ones; the method was immunoSEQ multiplex PCR. The top ten hold more than 5% of the sample, which has roughly 52,000 clones, approximately 80% seen once. These receptors are not linked to any known antigen. The sample here was PBMCs, taken from a glioma patient whose treatment included an IDH1 peptide vaccine. Receptor source: a man aged 35-49 years with glioma. CDR3s include the opening cysteine and the closing phenylalanine or tryptophan. Each record gives: V gene, D gene, clone size, J gene, CDR3 protein, CDR3 DNA. D genes are given only for firm matches. Expanded clones are given a class, and other clones once, few, many or no size at all.

TRBV7-8	.	.	TRBJ1-2	CASSLGNSLYGYTF	TGTGCCAGCAGCTTGGGGAACTCCCTCTATGGCTACACCTTC
TRBV2	.	.	TRBJ1-4	CASTMNEKLFF	TGTGCCAGCACCATGAATGAAAAACTGTTTTTT
TRBV14	.	.	TRBJ2-4	CASSRHILGGIQYF	TGTGCCAGCAGCCGACATATCCTAGGGGGCATTCAGTACTTC
TRBV7-8	TRBD2	.	TRBJ2-5	CASSFGLAPQETQYF	TGTGCCAGCAGCTTCGGACTAGCCCCGCAAGAGACCCAGTACTTC
TRBV2	TRBD2	.	TRBJ2-5	CASSESSGRETQYF	TGTGCCAGCAGTGAGTCTAGCGGACGCGAGACCCAGTACTTC
TRBV6-1	.	.	TRBJ2-2	CASSALTNTGELFF	TGTGCCAGCAGTGCTCTCACGAACACCGGGGAGCTGTTTTTT
TRBV2	.	.	TRBJ2-3	CASMGGAVWTDTQYF	TGTGCCAGCATGGGGGGCGCCGTATGGACAGATACGCAGTATTTT
TRBV30	.	.	TRBJ2-7	CAWSAESLGVHEQYF	TGTGCCTGGAGCGCTGAAAGTTTAGGAGTCCACGAGCAGTACTTC
TRBV4-2	.	.	TRBJ1-3	CASSQGPLSGNTIYF	TGTGCCAGCAGCCAAGGCCCCCTCTCTGGAAACACCATATATTTT
TRBV7-8	.	once	TRBJ2-5	CASSRRYGQETQYF	TGTGCCAGCAGCCGGAGATATGGACAAGAGACCCAGTACTTC
TRBV5-1	.	.	TRBJ2-2	CASEQSANTGELFF	TGCGCCAGTGAACAGAGCGCGAACACCGGGGAGCTGTTTTTT
TRBV4-1	.	few	TRBJ2-1	CASSQDPRPYPNNEQFF	TGCGCCAGCAGCCAAGACCCCCGCCCGTACCCCAACAATGAGCAGTTCTTC
TRBV19	.	.	TRBJ1-2	CASSGPRGMNYGYTF	TGTGCCAGTAGTGGACCTCGGGGGATGAACTATGGCTACACCTTC
TRBV4-1	.	.	TRBJ2-4	CASSQTSGILAKNIQYF	TGCGCCAGCAGCCAAACGTCAGGGATACTAGCCAAAAACATTCAGTACTTC
TRBV27	.	.	TRBJ1-4	CASSFGQATNEKLFF	TGTGCCAGCAGTTTTGGACAAGCAACTAATGAAAAACTGTTTTTT
TRBV4-1	.	.	TRBJ1-2	CASSQEYAENYGYTF	TGCGCCAGCAGCCAAGAATATGCGGAAAACTATGGCTACACCTTC
TRBV18	TRBD1	.	TRBJ1-1	CASSPGQLGGNTEAFF	TGTGCCAGCTCACCGGGACAGCTAGGAGGGAACACTGAAGCTTTCTTT
TRBV7-9	.	.	TRBJ1-6	CASSFRGLYSPLHF	TGTGCCAGCAGCTTCCGGGGCCTTTATTCACCCCTCCACTTT
TRBV9	TRBD1	.	TRBJ2-5	CASSPGTGEWETQYF	TGTGCCAGCAGCCCGGGGACAGGGGAATGGGAGACCCAGTACTTC
TRBV7-8	.	.	TRBJ2-2	CASSVGPNTGELFF	TGTGCCAGCAGCGTGGGCCCGAACACCGGGGAGCTGTTTTTT
TRBV7-9	.	.	TRBJ1-2	CASSSGNRRANYGYTF	TGTGCCAGCAGCTCTGGCAACCGGAGAGCTAACTATGGCTACACCTTC
TRBV25-1	.	once	TRBJ1-5	CASSEIRTDQPQHF	TGTGCCAGCAGTGAAATCCGTACGGATCAGCCCCAGCATTTT
TRBV19	.	.	TRBJ1-1	CASSINPPNTEAFF	TGTGCCAGTAGTATCAATCCGCCCAACACTGAAGCTTTCTTT
TRBV11-2	TRBD1	.	TRBJ1-4	CASSLVTGGGNEKLFF	TGTGCCAGCAGCTTAGTTACAGGGGGCGGTAATGAAAAACTGTTTTTT
TRBV13	TRBD1	.	TRBJ1-2	CASSSRQGVHGYTF	TGTGCCAGCAGCTCTCGACAGGGGGTCCATGGCTACACCTTC
TRBV13	.	.	TRBJ1-2	CASSSQGRLRNYGYTF	TGTGCCAGCAGCTCCCAGGGGCGGCTGAGGAACTATGGCTACACCTTC
TRBV5-1	TRBD1	.	TRBJ1-2	CASRVNPGQGDIDGYTF	TGCGCCAGCAGAGTAAACCCGGGACAGGGGGATATCGATGGCTACACCTTC
TRBV18	.	.	TRBJ1-1	CASSPQGMGTEAFF	TGTGCCAGCTCACCACAGGGGATGGGAACTGAAGCTTTCTTT
TRBV5-1	.	.	TRBJ2-7	CASSLGHRVGYEQYF	TGCGCCAGCAGCTTGGGGCACAGGGTTGGATACGAGCAGTACTTC
TRBV6-5	TRBD1	.	TRBJ2-2	CASSYDRAGTGELFF	TGTGCCAGCAGTTACGACAGGGCGGGCACCGGGGAGCTGTTTTTT
TRBV25-1	.	.	TRBJ2-7	CASSAGGHEQYF	TGTGCCAGCAGTGCCGGGGGGCACGAGCAGTACTTC
TRBV6-6	.	.	TRBJ2-7	CASSSTGDLYEQYF	TGTGCCAGCAGTTCCACCGGGGATCTTTACGAGCAGTACTTC
TRBV4-1	TRBD2	.	TRBJ2-7	CASSPVAGATYEQYF	TGCGCCAGCAGCCCTGTAGCGGGGGCGACCTACGAGCAGTACTTC
TRBV6-5	.	.	TRBJ2-1	CASSRGGTSYNEQFF	TGTGCCAGCAGTCGCGGCGGGACATCCTACAATGAGCAGTTCTTC
TRBV6-1	.	few	TRBJ2-2	CASSDGHLITGELFF	TGTGCCAGCAGTGATGGTCACCTAATCACCGGGGAGCTGTTTTTT
TRBV6-5	.	.	TRBJ1-4	CASQLGEKLFF	TGTGCCAGTCAGCTAGGAGAAAAACTGTTTTTT
TRBV5-1	.	.	TRBJ1-3	CASSPGVVGNTIYF	TGCGCCAGCAGCCCAGGGGTTGTAGGAAACACCATATATTTT
TRBV4-2	TRBD1	.	TRBJ1-5	CASSPGTGGNQPQHF	TGTGCCAGCAGCCCAGGGACAGGGGGCAATCAGCCCCAGCATTTT
TRBV9	.	.	TRBJ2-7	CASSVDDLAKQYF	TGTGCCAGCAGCGTAGATGACCTTGCGAAGCAGTACTTC
TRBV7-2	.	.	TRBJ1-5	CASSQVGGSNQPQHF	TGTGCCAGCAGCCAAGTGGGGGGTAGCAATCAGCCCCAGCATTTT
TRBV2	TRBD1	.	TRBJ2-1	CASGQGVYNEQFF	TGTGCCAGCGGACAGGGGGTGTACAATGAGCAGTTCTTC
TRBV5-5	TRBD1	.	TRBJ2-1	CASRSWDSYNEQFF	TGTGCCAGCAGGTCCTGGGACAGCTACAATGAGCAGTTCTTC
TRBV10-3	.	.	TRBJ1-1	CAIKQGNTEAFF	TGTGCCATCAAACAGGGGAACACTGAAGCTTTCTTT
TRBV5-4	.	few	TRBJ1-2	CASSRDRIDYGYTF	TGTGCCAGCAGCCGCGACAGAATCGACTATGGCTACACCTTC
TRBV9	TRBD2	.	TRBJ2-1	CASSVLAGGGNEQFF	TGTGCCAGCAGCGTACTAGCGGGGGGCGGTAATGAGCAGTTCTTC
TRBV6-6	.	.	TRBJ1-5	CASRLQGTSNQPQHF	TGTGCCAGCAGACTACAGGGTACCAGCAATCAGCCCCAGCATTTT
TRBV2	.	.	TRBJ1-5	CASSKGGRGNQPQHF	TGTGCCAGCAGCAAAGGGGGGAGAGGCAATCAGCCCCAGCATTTT
TRBV30	.	.	TRBJ2-7	CAWNRQVIYEQYF	TGTGCCTGGAATAGACAGGTTATTTACGAGCAGTACTTC
TRBV5-1	TRBD1	.	TRBJ2-1	CASREGQGSYNEQFF	TGCGCCAGCAGGGAGGGACAGGGGAGTTACAATGAGCAGTTCTTC
TRBV19	.	few	TRBJ1-5	CASGIVGGFNQPQHF	TGTGCCAGTGGAATCGTGGGGGGGTTCAATCAGCCCCAGCATTTT
TRBV19	TRBD1	.	TRBJ2-2	CASSLDTGAVGELFF	TGTGCCAGTAGTTTGGACACAGGGGCGGTCGGGGAGCTGTTTTTT
TRBV2	.	.	TRBJ2-5	CASSQGETQYF	TGTGCCAGCAGTCAGGGAGAGACCCAGTACTTC
TRBV6-5	.	.	TRBJ2-7	CASSYDSITYEQYF	TGTGCCAGCAGTTACGACTCAATTACCTACGAGCAGTACTTC
TRBV6-5	.	.	TRBJ2-1	CASRRVHSSYNEQFF	TGTGCCAGCAGGCGGGTCCATAGCTCCTACAATGAGCAGTTCTTC
TRBV21-1	.	.	TRBJ1-1	CASSSQSKGVSETEAFF	TGTGCCAGCAGCTCGCAAAGTAAGGGGGTTTCGGAAACTGAAGCTTTCTTT
TRBV2	TRBD1	.	TRBJ2-7	CASSRQGSAYEQYF	TGTGCCAGCAGTCGACAGGGTAGCGCCTACGAGCAGTACTTC
TRBV6-5	.	.	TRBJ1-3	CASSYLGSGGNTIYF	TGTGCCAGCAGTTACTTGGGGTCGGGAGGAAACACCATATATTTT
TRBV4-1	.	once	TRBJ2-7	CASSPKGMGTTYYEQYF	TGCGCCAGCAGCCCGAAGGGTATGGGGACCACCTACTACGAGCAGTACTTC